This passage covers 4 T cell receptor beta chains from one sample sequenced in a study of blood T cell repertoires in COVID-19. Using immunoSEQ multiplex PCR, the repertoire was profiled, and TCRdb retains in-frame clones only, with some absent. The profile shows 180,000 or so clones, around 89% of them singletons. Sequencing was carried out using peripheral blood. The receptor set was obtained from a middle-aged man with acute or convalescent COVID-19.

This sequence joins TRBV6-6 and TRBJ2-2; 14 bases match TRBD2. Germline CDR1 reads MNHNY; CDR2 reads SVGAGI (reference sequence). After removal of 5 bases from V and 6 bases from J, the junction contained 5 bases not matched to a gene. This CDR3 contains 16 residues. The chain's CDR3 is CASSPRTSGGPGELFF. Here the CDR3 DNA reads TGTGCCAGCAGTCCTAGGACTAGCGGGGGGCCCGGGGAGCTGTTTTTT.

The chain is built from TRBV21-1 and TRBJ2-7; the table assigns TRBD2, which was not confirmed against the DNA. TRBV21-1 is given as a pseudogene. This CDR3 spans 14 amino acids. CDR3 nucleotide sequence: TGTGCCAGCAGCATACCGGGACTATGGTACGAGCAGTACTTC. Residues: CASSIPGLWYEQYF.

The chain carries TRBV18 and TRBJ2-3; D uncertain. The germline CDR1 and CDR2 sequences are KGHSH and LQKENI. V was pared by 1 base and J by 0 bases, with 8 bases between. The CDR3 consists of 15 residues. The CDR3: CASSPLRGSTDTQYF. The CDR3 region has the DNA TGTGCCAGCTCACCACTGAGAGGAAGCACAGATACGCAGTATTTT.

This sequence joins TRBV4-3 and TRBJ2-1; tentatively, D is TRBD1 (5 bases). The CDR3 runs 14 residues. Germline V CDR1 and CDR2: LGHNA, YSLEER. Trimming pared 1 base from V and 9 bases from J, leaving 13 bases between. The CDR3 nucleotides are TGCGCCAGCAGCCAAGCTCAGGGCCCTGGTGAGCAGTTCTTC. Translating it yields CASSQAQGPGEQFF.